The 23 T cell receptor beta chains below were found in one sample sequenced in a study of blood T cell repertoires in COVID-19. Here immunoSEQ multiplex PCR was the method, and the copy in TCRdb shows in-frame clones only, minus some. The table lists around 180,000 clones, less than 85% of them singletons. The sample taken for sequencing was peripheral blood. Source of these receptors: a woman aged 80 or over with acute or convalescent COVID-19.

The chain couples TRBV27 to TRBJ2-1; tentative D call: TRBD2 (5 bases). V dropped 7 bases and J dropped 5 bases, with 12 bases sitting between them. Germline V gene lookup returns CDR1 MNHEY and CDR2 SMNVEV (reference sequence). The CDR3 spans 13 residues. CDR3 residues: CASTGLADNEQFF. Written as DNA, the CDR3 is TGTGCCAGCACTGGGCTAGCCGACAATGAGCAGTTCTTC.

The chain employs TRBV9 and TRBJ2-1, with D possibly being TRBD2 (5 bases). The CDR3 contains 15 residues. The germline V and J ends were trimmed by 1 base and 6 bases, with 14 bases remaining between them. Germline V gene lookup returns CDR1 SGDLS and CDR2 YYNGEE. The CDR3 DNA reads as TGTGCCAGCAGCGTAAGTGGGAGCACTCGCAATGAGCAGTTCTTC. Protein sequence: CASSVSGSTRNEQFF. Looking up the rest from reference TRBV9 and TRBJ2-1 gives the full variable domain: DSGVTQTPKHLITATGQRVTLRCSPRSGDLSVYWYQQSLDQGLQFLIQYYNGEERAKGNILERFSAQQFPDLHSELNLSSLELGDSALYFCASSVSGSTRNEQFFGPGTRLTVL.

The chain joins TRBV9 to TRBJ2-5; the match to TRBD1 covers 8 bases. CDR3 length equals 14 residues. Trimming took 4 bases from V and 1 from J; bases not matched to a gene: 3. Germline V lookup: CDR1 SGDLS, CDR2 YYNGEE. The CDR3 sequence is CASSTRGPQETQYF. The CDR3 DNA reads as TGTGCCAGCAGCACCAGGGGGCCCCAAGAGACCCAGTACTTC. The variable domain in full, with the rest retrieved from reference TRBV9 and TRBJ2-5, is DSGVTQTPKHLITATGQRVTLRCSPRSGDLSVYWYQQSLDQGLQFLIQYYNGEERAKGNILERFSAQQFPDLHSELNLSSLELGDSALYFCASSTRGPQETQYFGPGTRLLVL.

This rearrangement joins TRBV3-1 (or the pseudogene TRBV3-2) to TRBJ1-5, with a possible D match to TRBD1 (6 bases). Germline CDR1 and CDR2: LGHDT and YNNKEL (reference sequence). Trimming cost V 3 bases and J 5 bases, with 11 bases left between them. The CDR3 loop spans 14 amino acids. CDR3 region: CASSHRNRDQPQHF. CDR3 sequence (DNA): TGTGCCAGCAGCCACAGGAACAGGGATCAGCCCCAGCATTTT.

The sample holds a few counts of this clone. The CDR3 DNA follows: TGTGCCGGGAGGTTCCAGCCTCCTAACTATGGCTACACCTTC. Protein sequence: CAGRFQPPNYGYTF. The J gene is TRBJ1-2, the V gene TRBV21-1. TRBV21-1 is assigned pseudogene status. The CDR3 runs 14 residues.

The J gene is TRBJ1-1, the V gene TRBV7-9; tentatively, D is TRBD1 (6 bases). V gave up 3 bases and J gave up 7 bases, with 12 bases separating them. The CDR3 runs 13 residues. Germline loops: CDR1 SEHNR, CDR2 FQNEAQ (reference sequence). The CDR3 reads CASSFGTRIEAFF. The CDR3 DNA is TGTGCCAGCAGCTTCGGGACAAGGATTGAAGCTTTCTTT.

The CDR3 region has the DNA TGTGCCAGCAGCTTAGATCTAGCGGGAGTTCTCGAGCAGTACTTC. It is translated as CASSLDLAGVLEQYF. The chain uses TRBV7-9 and TRBJ2-7; TRBD2 aligns across 10 bases. V dropped 1 base and J dropped 6; count of bases not matched to a gene: 6. CDR3 length: 15 amino acids. The V gene's germline CDR1 is SEHNR and CDR2 FQNEAQ (reference sequence).

The chain employs TRBV10-3 and TRBJ2-3; TRBD2 matches 8 bases. The CDR3 consists of 14 residues. The trim removed 8 bases at V and 4 bases at J, leaving 8 bases unmatched. The germline gives CDR1 ENHRY, CDR2 SYGVKD. CDR3 DNA: TGTGCCATCCGGGGGGGAAGCCCATCAGATACGCAGTATTTT. Its protein product is CAIRGGSPSDTQYF.

This chain links TRBV4-2 with TRBJ2-2; maybe TRBD2 (6 bases). CDR1 and CDR2 (germline): LGHNA, YNFKEQ. Between the trimmed V and J ends, which lost 1 base and 4 bases, there was a span of 13 bases. The CDR3 runs to 16 residues. CDR3 bases: TGTGCCAGCAGCCAAGGACTAGGGATCTCCACCGGGGAGCTGTTTTTT. It is translated as CASSQGLGISTGELFF.

The rearrangement uses TRBV4-1 and TRBJ2-5; the match to TRBD1 covers 8 bases. The CDR3 length is 14 residues. With 4 bases clipped from V and 1 base from J, the junction kept 2 bases outside the gene matches. Germline assignment: CDR1 MGHRA and CDR2 YSYEKL. The chain's CDR3 is CASSRGQGQETQYF. Here the CDR3 DNA reads TGCGCCAGCAGCCGCGGACAGGGCCAAGAGACCCAGTACTTC.

CDR3 in DNA: TGTGCCAGCAGCTTAGTGGTGACCCCAGGCAATGAGCAGTTCTTC. It codes for CASSLVVTPGNEQFF. This chain connects TRBV7-2 to TRBJ2-1, with D uncertain. The CDR3 has 15 amino acids. Germline CDR1 and CDR2: SGHTA and FQGNSA. V was shortened by 1 base and J by 6 bases, with 13 bases between the two germline ends.

The chain is built from TRBV6-2 or TRBV6-3 and TRBJ1-3; D ambiguous. Trimming cost V 2 bases and J 4 bases, with 15 bases left between them. This CDR3 spans 16 amino acids. Looked up from germline, CDR1 is MNHEY and CDR2 is SVGEGT. CDR3 loop: CASSYPGTPGGNTIYF. The CDR3, as DNA: TGTGCCAGCAGTTACCCCGGAACACCGGGGGGAAACACCATATATTTT.

This clone was counted between two and nine times. The V gene is TRBV2, the J gene TRBJ1-1; TRBD1 is a possible D gene (6 bases). Germline CDR1 reads SNHLY; CDR2 reads FYNNEI. This CDR3 has 14 amino acids. Trimming took off 7 bases at V and 5 bases at J, with 17 bases between the two ends. The CDR3 bases are TGTGCCAGCATCAAAGGGGGGGGCCGGACTGAAGCTTTCTTT. It codes for CASIKGGGRTEAFF.

For the CDR3, the DNA is TGTGCCAGCAGTTACTCGACGGGACAGGGAGGGGGCGAGCAGTACTTC. Amino acid sequence: CASSYSTGQGGGEQYF. The chain employs TRBV6-5 and TRBJ2-7, with 9 bases lining up with TRBD1. This CDR3 has 16 amino acids. V was clipped by 0 bases and J by 6 bases; unmatched bases: 9. CDR1 and CDR2 (germline): MNHEY, SVGAGI.

DNA of the CDR3: TGTGCCAGCAGCTTAACTCGATATCAGCCCCAGCATTTT. It is translated as CASSLTRYQPQHF. V is TRBV27 and J is TRBJ1-5, with unresolved D. The CDR3 totals 13 residues. V gave up 6 bases and J gave up 5 bases, with 11 bases separating them. CDR1 MNHEY and CDR2 SMNVEV come from the germline V gene (reference sequence).

The chain joins TRBV7-8 to TRBJ2-1, with 8 nucleotides matching TRBD2. The CDR3 is made up of 14 amino acids. From germline, CDR1 is SGHVS and CDR2 FQNEAQ. Trimming cost V 2 bases and J 5 bases; bases outside gene matches: 2. CDR3 protein: CASSLPGGNNEQFF. CDR3 DNA: TGTGCCAGCAGCTTACCGGGGGGGAACAATGAGCAGTTCTTC.

The V call is TRBV27, the J call TRBJ2-1; a weak D match, TRBD2 (7 bases). The CDR3 sequence is 15 residues long. V lost 7 bases and J lost 8, with 21 bases in between. Germline V lookup: CDR1 MNHEY, CDR2 SMNVEV (reference sequence). The CDR3 nucleotides read TGTGCCAGCAAGAGCGACTGGGGGGGCCCCTATGAGCAGTTCTTC. This translates into CASKSDWGGPYEQFF.

This chain links TRBV9 with TRBJ2-1; 12 bases are shared with TRBD2. The V gene's germline CDR1 is SGDLS and CDR2 YYNGEE. The CDR3 has 17 amino acids. Trimming removed 2 bases from V and 7 bases from J; junction bases left unmatched: 10. CDR3 nucleotide sequence: TGTGCCAGCAGCGTCACAGTACTAGCGGGAGGTGCTAATGAGCAGTTCTTC. Translating gives CASSVTVLAGGANEQFF.

The chain combines TRBV16 with TRBJ1-4; 9 nucleotides line up with TRBD1. In germline, CDR1 is KGHSY, CDR2 FQNENV. CDR3 length: 15 amino acids. V lost 0 bases and J lost 7; bases outside the gene matches: 3. The CDR3 sequence: CASSQSRDRVEKLFF. The CDR3, as DNA: TGTGCCAGCAGCCAATCAAGGGACAGGGTTGAAAAACTGTTTTTT. The full variable domain, its missing parts supplied by reference TRBV16 and TRBJ1-4, is GEEVAQTPKHLVRGEGQKAKLYCAPIKGHSYVFWYQQVLKNEFKFLISFQNENVFDETGMPKERFSAKCLPNSPCSLEIQATKLEDSAVYFCASSQSRDRVEKLFFGSGTQLSVL.

V gene TRBV18 combines with J gene TRBJ2-3; perhaps TRBD1 as D (5 bases). The CDR3 extends over 14 amino acids. CDR1 is KGHSH and CDR2 is LQKENI in the germline V gene. V was pared by 1 base and J by 2 bases, with 7 bases between. This chain's CDR3 is CASSPLRDTDTQYF. CDR3 sequence (DNA): TGTGCCAGCTCACCACTCAGGGACACAGATACGCAGTATTTT.

The rearrangement uses TRBV7-3 and TRBJ2-6, with D perhaps TRBD1 (5 bases). Germline assignment: CDR1 SGHTA and CDR2 FQGTGA. The CDR3 runs to 15 residues. Trimming removed 2 bases at V and 0 bases at J, with 5 bases between. Written as DNA, the CDR3 is TGTGCCAGCAGCTTAGACAGCTCTGGGGCCAACGTCCTGACTTTC. Protein: CASSLDSSGANVLTF.

V is TRBV30 and J is TRBJ1-5; 10 bases map to TRBD1. This CDR3 has 13 amino acids. Germline CDR1 and CDR2: GTSNPN and SVGIG (reference sequence). After removal of 1 base from V and 8 bases from J, the junction contained 2 bases not matched to a gene. As DNA, the CDR3 is TGTGCCTGGAGTGGACAGGGGGCTGAGCCCCAGCATTTT. Translating it yields CAWSGQGAEPQHF.

The chain couples TRBV29-1 to TRBJ2-7, with 7 bases fitting TRBD1. The germline V gene has CDR1 SQVTM and CDR2 ANQGSEA. The junction had 2 bases not matched to a gene; V was cut back by 1 base and J by 5 bases. The length of the CDR3 is 12 residues. The CDR3 protein is CSVEGTGDEQYF. CDR3 DNA sequence: TGCAGCGTTGAAGGAACAGGGGACGAGCAGTACTTC.